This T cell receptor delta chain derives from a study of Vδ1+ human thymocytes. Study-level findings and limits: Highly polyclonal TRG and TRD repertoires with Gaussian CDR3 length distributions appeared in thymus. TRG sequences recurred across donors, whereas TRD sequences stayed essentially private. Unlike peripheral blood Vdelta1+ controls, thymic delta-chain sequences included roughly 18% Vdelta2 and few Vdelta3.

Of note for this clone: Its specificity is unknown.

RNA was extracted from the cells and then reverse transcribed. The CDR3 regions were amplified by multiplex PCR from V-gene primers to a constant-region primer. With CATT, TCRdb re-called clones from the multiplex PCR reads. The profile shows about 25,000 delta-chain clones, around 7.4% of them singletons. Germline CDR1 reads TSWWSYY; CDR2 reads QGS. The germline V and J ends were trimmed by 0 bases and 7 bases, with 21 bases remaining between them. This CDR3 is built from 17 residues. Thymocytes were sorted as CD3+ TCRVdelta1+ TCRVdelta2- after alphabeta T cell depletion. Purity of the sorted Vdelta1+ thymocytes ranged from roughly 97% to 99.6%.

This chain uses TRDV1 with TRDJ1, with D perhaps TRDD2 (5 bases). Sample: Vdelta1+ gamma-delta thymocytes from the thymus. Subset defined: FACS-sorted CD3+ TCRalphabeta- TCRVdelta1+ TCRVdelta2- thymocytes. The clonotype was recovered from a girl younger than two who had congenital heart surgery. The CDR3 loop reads CALGELGPNAFRLKLIF. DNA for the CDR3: TGTGCTCTTGGGGAACTTGGACCGAACGCCTTCAGACTTAAACTCATCTTT.